The 28 T cell receptor beta chains given below trace back to one sample, sequenced in a study of T cells in Graves' hyperthyroidism and ophthalmopathy. The investigators amplified TCR beta CDR3 regions from RNA transcripts. A set of HTBI primers served as the primers for a first-round RT-PCR of the TCR CDR3. TCRdb itself ran the multiplex PCR reads through MiXCR, one entry per CDR3 protein. The table lists 400,000 to 500,000 distinct CDR3 sequences, roughly an eighth of them singletons. Sequencing was carried out using blood. The receptors originated from a young woman with Graves' hyperthyroidism.

This clonotype has ten or more counts. This chain connects TRBV2 to TRBJ1-1; TRBD1 matches 9 bases. The CDR3 extends over 17 amino acids. The junction had 15 bases not matched to a gene; V was cut back by 4 bases and J by 6 bases. Looked up from germline, CDR1 is SNHLY and CDR2 is FYNNEI. This chain's CDR3 is CASSVSGTGQTLAEAFF. The CDR3 DNA sequence: TGTGCCAGCAGTGTATCTGGGACAGGGCAGACCCTGGCTGAAGCTTTCTTT.

This clonotype was seen repeatedly, ten times or more. The V call is TRBV28, the J call TRBJ1-1; tentative D call: TRBD1 (6 bases). Germline V lookup: CDR1 MDHEN, CDR2 SYDVKM. Trimming left V 3 bases short and J 4 bases short, with 12 bases between. The CDR3 has 14 amino acids. CDR3 sequence: CASSFRGPGTEAFF. CDR3 bases: TGTGCCAGCAGTTTCCGGGGGCCGGGCACTGAAGCTTTCTTT.

This clonotype showed up many times. This rearrangement joins TRBV30 to TRBJ1-2; no firm D call. The CDR3 totals 12 residues. Germline loops: CDR1 GTSNPN, CDR2 SVGIG (reference sequence). The V end lost 1 base, the J end lost 4 bases, and 7 bases lay between the germline ends. CDR3 sequence: CAWSGTAYGYTF. The CDR3 nucleotides read TGTGCCTGGAGTGGAACAGCCTATGGCTACACCTTC. Full variable domain (outside the CDR3, taken from reference TRBV30 and TRBJ1-2): SQTIHQWPATLVQPVGSPLSLECTVEGTSNPNLYWYRQAAGRGLQLLFYSVGIGQISSEVPQNLSASRPQDRQFILSSKKLLLSDSGFYLCAWSGTAYGYTFGSGTRLTVV.

This clonotype has a count of ten or more. V usage is TRBV28 and J usage is TRBJ2-7; D is uncertain. Germline V gene data show CDR1 as MDHEN and CDR2 as SYDVKM. This CDR3 contains 11 residues. The germline V and J ends were trimmed by 5 bases and 3 bases, with 5 bases remaining between them. CDR3 in amino acids: CASSTYYEQYF. Here the CDR3 DNA reads TGTGCCAGCAGTACTTACTACGAGCAGTACTTC.

V usage is TRBV5-5 and J usage is TRBJ2-2; no clear D. The CDR3 length is 12 residues. Germline CDR1 is SGHKS and CDR2 is YYEKEE (reference sequence). V lost 4 bases and J lost 6, with 7 bases in between. The CDR3, as DNA: TGTGCCAGCAGCCGTTTGTCCGGGGAGCTGTTTTTT. It is translated as CASSRLSGELFF. The variable domain in full, with the rest retrieved from reference TRBV5-5 and TRBJ2-2, is DAGVTQSPTHLIKTRGQQVTLRCSPISGHKSVSWYQQVLGQGPQFIFQYYEKEERGRGNFPDRFSARQFPNYSSELNVNALLLGDSALYLCASSRLSGELFFGEGSRLTVL.

Only a few counts were recorded for this clonotype. V and J are TRBV4-1 and TRBJ2-7; tentatively, D is TRBD2 (6 bases). The CDR3 runs 18 residues. V lost 0 bases and J 2 bases, leaving 20 bases between the germline ends. The V gene's germline CDR1 is MGHRA and CDR2 YSYEKL. DNA of the CDR3: TGCGCCAGCAGCCAAGAATCAAGCGGAACCGGAGGGGCCTACGAGCAGTACTTC. As protein: CASSQESSGTGGAYEQYF.

This clonotype was counted at least ten times. The chain uses TRBV12-3 or TRBV12-4 and TRBJ2-1; a weak D match, TRBD2 (5 bases). The CDR3 extends over 14 amino acids. V was trimmed by 2 bases and J by 6 bases, leaving 11 bases between them. CDR3 DNA: TGTGCCAGCAGTTTATCTCGGGATCCCAATGAGCAGTTCTTC. Protein product: CASSLSRDPNEQFF.

This chain joins TRBV27 and TRBJ2-4; 7 bases agree with TRBD2. CDR1 and CDR2 from the germline V gene are MNHEY and SMNVEV (reference sequence). With 3 bases clipped from V and 8 bases from J, the junction kept 7 bases outside the gene matches. This CDR3 spans 14 amino acids. Here the CDR3 reads CASSFRLAEDIQYF. CDR3 nucleotides: TGTGCCAGCAGTTTTAGGCTAGCGGAGGACATTCAGTACTTC.

In its sample, this clonotype was seen many times. V is TRBV5-6 and J is TRBJ2-1; D might be TRBD2 (6 bases). Per germline, CDR1 SGHDT and CDR2 YYEEEE. This CDR3 is built from 13 residues. V shed 2 bases and J shed 10 bases, with 13 bases lying between them. CDR3 residues: CASSLPWGGEQFF. The DNA of the CDR3 is TGTGCCAGCAGCTTACCCTGGGGAGGCGAGCAGTTCTTC.

In regard to this clonotype: The junction departs from germline at one end; a sequencing error may be responsible. The V and J genes are TRBV27 and TRBJ1-1, with 10 bases identical to TRBD1. CDR3 length: 15 amino acids. Per the germline V gene, CDR1 is MNHEY and CDR2 is SMNVEV (reference sequence). CDR3 protein: CASSLSATGGTKAFF. In nucleotides, the CDR3 is TGTGCCAGCAGTTTATCCGCGACAGGGGGCACTAAAGCTTTCTTT.

The chain has TRBV24-1 and TRBJ2-1, with 13 positions matching TRBD2. The junction had 4 bases not matched to a gene; V was cut back by 3 bases and J by 6 bases. The CDR3 consists of 16 residues. Germline V gene sequence: CDR1 KGHDR, CDR2 SFDVKD. In DNA form, the CDR3 reads TGTGCCACCAGTGATCCGGGACTAGCGGGAAGCAATGAGCAGTTCTTC. Its translation is CATSDPGLAGSNEQFF.

The rearrangement joins TRBV30 to TRBJ2-1; no clear D. Trimming took 5 bases from V and 3 from J, leaving 8 bases between them. CDR1 is GTSNPN and CDR2 is SVGIG in the germline V gene (reference sequence). The CDR3 contains 12 residues. In DNA form, the CDR3 reads TGTGCCTGGTCCTGGGACTACAATGAGCAGTTCTTC. This sequence encodes CAWSWDYNEQFF.

The chain joins TRBV19 to TRBJ2-1, with TRBD1 matching 10 bases. V trimming: 5 bases; J trimming: 8 bases; junction bases outside the gene matches: 3. This CDR3 contains 13 residues. Germline V CDR1 and CDR2: LNHDA, SQIVND (reference sequence). The CDR3 loop reads CASSFDRGHEQFF. The CDR3 region has the DNA TGTGCCAGTAGTTTTGACAGGGGGCATGAGCAGTTCTTC.

V and J are TRBV27 and TRBJ2-2; 7 positions agree with TRBD1. The CDR3 covers 14 residues. In germline, CDR1 is MNHEY, CDR2 SMNVEV (reference sequence). J lost 4 bases, V lost 5 bases, and 4 bases had no gene match. The CDR3 region has the DNA TGTGCCAGCAGTCCCAGGGACAGCACCGGGGAGCTGTTTTTT. This sequence encodes CASSPRDSTGELFF.

In its sample, this clonotype was seen a few times. The rearrangement links TRBV30 to TRBJ1-1; 9 bases align to TRBD1. Germline loops: CDR1 GTSNPN, CDR2 SVGIG (reference sequence). V was pared by 2 bases and J by 3 bases, with 1 base of the junction left unmatched. The CDR3 has 13 amino acids. The CDR3 is CAWSRQGDTEAFF. The DNA for the CDR3 is TGTGCCTGGAGTCGACAGGGGGACACTGAAGCTTTCTTT.

This clonotype was seen only a few times. The chain employs TRBV7-9 and TRBJ2-5, with 8 bases identical to TRBD2. Germline V gives CDR1 SEHNR, CDR2 FQNEAQ (reference sequence). V dropped 0 bases and J dropped 1; count of bases not matched to a gene: 4. The CDR3 is 16 residues long. The CDR3 region is CASSLALAGLQETQYF. CDR3 coding DNA: TGTGCCAGCAGCTTAGCGCTAGCGGGTCTCCAAGAGACCCAGTACTTC.

This clonotype was observed a few times. This sequence joins TRBV13 and TRBJ1-6; D call uncertain. Deletions cut 0 bases from V and 3 bases from J, with 6 bases between. The CDR3 consists of 15 residues. The germline V gene encodes CDR1 PRHDT and CDR2 FYEKMQ (reference sequence). CDR3 residues: CASSLGNSYNSPLHF. The CDR3 coding sequence is TGTGCCAGCAGCTTAGGGAACAGCTATAATTCACCCCTCCACTTT. Based on the CDR3 plus reference TRBV13 and TRBJ1-6, the full variable domain is AAGVIQSPRHLIKEKRETATLKCYPIPRHDTVYWYQQGPGQDPQFLISFYEKMQSDKGSIPDRFSAQQFSDYHSELNMSSLELGDSALYFCASSLGNSYNSPLHFGNGTRLTVT.

This clonotype was seen ten or more times. This rearrangement joins TRBV5-8 to TRBJ1-1, with D uncertain. Looked up from germline, CDR1 is SGHTS and CDR2 is YDEGEE. Trimming removed 0 bases from V and 1 base from J, with 13 bases in between. The CDR3 consists of 16 residues. The CDR3: CASSLGPVIRNTEAFF. The CDR3 coding sequence is TGTGCCAGCAGCTTGGGACCTGTAATACGGAACACTGAAGCTTTCTTT.

The J gene is TRBJ1-2, the V gene TRBV5-1; 8 bases fit TRBD1. The CDR3 length is 16 residues. Trimming at V came to 4 bases and at J to 8 bases, leaving 16 bases not matched to a gene. Looked up from germline, CDR1 is SGHRS and CDR2 is YFSETQ. The CDR3 bases are TGCGCCAGCAGCCTAAGGACAGGGTTTATGAACGGCGGCTACACCTTC. Its protein is CASSLRTGFMNGGYTF.

This clonotype was observed at least ten times. The rearrangement joins TRBV7-2 to TRBJ2-1; 11 bases match TRBD2. V lost 5 bases and J lost 9; bases outside the gene matches: 6. This CDR3 is built from 14 residues. Germline lookup yields CDR1 SGHTA and CDR2 FQGNSA. The CDR3 loop reads CASSPLAGVSEQFF. The CDR3 nucleotides are TGTGCCAGCAGCCCACTAGCGGGAGTGAGTGAGCAGTTCTTC.

V is TRBV9 and J is TRBJ1-1; D may be TRBD1 (6 bases). Per the germline V gene, CDR1 is SGDLS and CDR2 is YYNGEE. V was pared by 0 bases and J by 5 bases, with 11 bases between. This CDR3 region has 14 residues. Here the CDR3 reads CASSVEGVLTEAFF. In nucleotides, the CDR3 is TGTGCCAGCAGCGTAGAGGGGGTATTAACTGAAGCTTTCTTT.

This clonotype appeared many times. The rearrangement joins TRBV5-1 to TRBJ1-1, with D perhaps matching TRBD1 (5 bases). This CDR3 contains 14 residues. Germline V gene lookup returns CDR1 SGHRS and CDR2 YFSETQ. Trimming took 2 bases from V and 5 from J, leaving 13 bases between them. In DNA form, the CDR3 reads TGCGCCAGCAGCTTCCTCCCCAGGGATACTGAAGCTTTCTTT. Translation gives CASSFLPRDTEAFF.

This clonotype was counted only a few times. This sequence joins TRBV5-6 and TRBJ2-1, with TRBD2 matching over 8 bases. The CDR3 totals 14 residues. Trimming took 6 bases from V and 0 from J; bases not matched to a gene: 2. CDR1 SGHDT and CDR2 YYEEEE come from the germline V gene. CDR3 sequence reads: CASNGGASYNEQFF. As DNA, the CDR3 is TGTGCCAGCAACGGGGGGGCCTCCTACAATGAGCAGTTCTTC.

This clonotype was recorded a few times. This chain joins TRBV10-3 and TRBJ2-7, with 9 bases matching TRBD2. CDR1 and CDR2 (germline): ENHRY, SYGVKD. With V trimmed by 0 bases and J by 7 bases, 7 bases remained unmatched. The CDR3 loop spans 15 amino acids. CDR3 sequence (DNA): TGTGCCATCAGTGAGTCTATAGCGGGAGCGGGAGAGCAGTACTTC. Protein sequence: CAISESIAGAGEQYF.

This clonotype came up many times. V and J are TRBV5-6 and TRBJ2-5; 7 bases match TRBD1. The CDR3 contains 14 residues. The V and J ends lost 4 bases and 1 base, in that order; junction bases with no gene match: 4. Germline V gene data show CDR1 as SGHDT and CDR2 as YYEEEE. In nucleotides, the CDR3 is TGTGCCAGCAGCGCAGGGACAGCCCAAGAGACCCAGTACTTC. Amino acids: CASSAGTAQETQYF. The complete variable domain, with remaining parts taken from reference TRBV5-6 and TRBJ2-5, reads DAGVTQSPTHLIKTRGQQVTLRCSPKSGHDTVSWYQQALGQGPQFIFQYYEEEERQRGNFPDRFSGHQFPNYSSELNVNALLLGDSALYLCASSAGTAQETQYFGPGTRLLVL.

This clonotype has more than one count but fewer than ten. The gene calls are TRBV20-1 and TRBJ2-5, with 11 positions matching TRBD2. The CDR3 is 16 residues long. Trimming took 5 bases from V and 5 from J; bases not matched to a gene: 13. Germline V lookup: CDR1 DFQATT, CDR2 SNEGSKA (reference sequence). For the CDR3, the DNA is TGCAGTGCTGCGGGGACTAGCGGTAACGAAGGGGAGACCCAGTACTTC. It yields the protein CSAAGTSGNEGETQYF.

At least ten counts were recorded for this clonotype. The chain carries TRBV24-1 and TRBJ2-3, with D tentatively TRBD1 (6 bases). The CDR3 spans 14 residues. In germline, CDR1 is KGHDR, CDR2 SFDVKD. Trimming took off 4 bases at V and 4 bases at J, with 11 bases between the two ends. DNA of the CDR3: TGTGCCACCAGTGACCGTGGACAGTCAGATACGCAGTATTTT. Translation gives CATSDRGQSDTQYF.

This clonotype was seen only a few times. The chain joins TRBV10-3 to TRBJ2-1; 10 bases align to TRBD1. From germline, CDR1 is ENHRY and CDR2 SYGVKD. V was clipped by 10 bases and J by 6 bases; unmatched bases: 6. CDR3 size: 13 residues. In DNA form, the CDR3 reads TGTGCCAGCGGGACAGGGGCATCCAATGAGCAGTTCTTC. Protein sequence: CASGTGASNEQFF.